This section outlines one TCR beta chain sequence together with its context. From germline, CDR1 is SGHNT and CDR2 YYREEE (reference sequence). V dropped 4 bases and J dropped 0; count of bases not matched to a gene: 8. The CDR3 runs 17 residues. This sample stems from a study of cytomegalovirus exposure and HLA in healthy donors. Primers for the PCR totalled 60 Vbeta and 13 Jbeta. Produced via immunoSEQ multiplex PCR; TCRdb's table is partial and in-frame only. The sample shows about 280,000 clones, around nine tenths of them seen only once. This TCR came from a woman between 18 and 29 years old in good health and CMV-seronegative. Sequencing used PBMCs. V and J are TRBV5-4 and TRBJ1-4; 8 nucleotides agree with TRBD1. CDR3 loop: CASSPGGQGPTNEKLFF. Here the CDR3 DNA reads TGTGCCAGCAGCCCCGGCGGACAGGGACCAACTAATGAAAAACTGTTTTTT.